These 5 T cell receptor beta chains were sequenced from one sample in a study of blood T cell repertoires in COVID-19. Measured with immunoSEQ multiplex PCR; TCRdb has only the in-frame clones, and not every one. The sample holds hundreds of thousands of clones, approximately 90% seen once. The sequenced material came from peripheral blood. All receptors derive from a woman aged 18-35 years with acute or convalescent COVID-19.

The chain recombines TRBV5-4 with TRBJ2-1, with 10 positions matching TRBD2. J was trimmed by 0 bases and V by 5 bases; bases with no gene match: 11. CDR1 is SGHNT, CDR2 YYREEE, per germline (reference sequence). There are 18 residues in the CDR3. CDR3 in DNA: TGTGCCAGCAGGCCCTGGACTAGCGGATCCAGCTCCTACAATGAGCAGTTCTTC. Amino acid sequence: CASRPWTSGSSSYNEQFF.

For the CDR3, the DNA is TGTGCCAGCAGCGCAGACAGGGATGGGGAGACCCAGTACTTC. Translating gives CASSADRDGETQYF. The V and J genes are TRBV7-6 and TRBJ2-5; 7 bases align to TRBD1. The ends lost 5 bases at V and 5 bases at J; junction bases unmatched: 8. CDR3 length: 14 residues. CDR1 SGHVS and CDR2 FNYEAQ come from the germline V gene.

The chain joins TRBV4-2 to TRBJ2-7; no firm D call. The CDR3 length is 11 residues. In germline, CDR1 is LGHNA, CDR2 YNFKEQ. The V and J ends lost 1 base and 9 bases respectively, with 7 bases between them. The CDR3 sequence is CASSQGRGQYF. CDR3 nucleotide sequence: TGTGCCAGCAGCCAAGGTCGAGGGCAGTACTTC.

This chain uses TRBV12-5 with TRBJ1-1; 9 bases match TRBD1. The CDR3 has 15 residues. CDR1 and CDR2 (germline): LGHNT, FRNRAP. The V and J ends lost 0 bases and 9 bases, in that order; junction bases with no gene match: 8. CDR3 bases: TGTGCTAGTGGTTTGGTACGCGGACAGGGGCTGAAAGCTTTCTTT. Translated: CASGLVRGQGLKAFF. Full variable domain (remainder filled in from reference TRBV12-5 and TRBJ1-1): DARVTQTPRHKVTEMGQEVTMRCQPILGHNTVFWYRQTMMQGLELLAYFRNRAPLDDSGMPKDRFSAEMPDATLATLKIQPSEPRDSAVYFCASGLVRGQGLKAFFGQGTRLTVV.

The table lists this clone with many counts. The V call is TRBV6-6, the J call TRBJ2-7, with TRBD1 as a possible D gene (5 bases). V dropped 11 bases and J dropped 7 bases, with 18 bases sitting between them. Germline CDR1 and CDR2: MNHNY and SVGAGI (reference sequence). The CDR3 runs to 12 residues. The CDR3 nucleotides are TGTGCCCTCATACCAGGGTTTGGGGAGCAGTACTTC. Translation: CALIPGFGEQYF.